The 26 T cell receptor beta chains below all came from one sample that was sequenced in a study of blood T cell repertoires in COVID-19. Assay used: immunoSEQ multiplex PCR; TCRdb lists only in-frame clones, some missing. The sample includes approximately 200,000 clones, approximately 84% of them seen just once. The sample taken for sequencing was peripheral blood. The receptors here all came from a woman of 80 years or more with COVID-19, enrolled during active disease.

This chain connects TRBV9 to TRBJ1-2; D remains ambiguous. The CDR3 is made up of 16 amino acids. Germline V lookup: CDR1 SGDLS, CDR2 YYNGEE. Trimming left V 3 bases short and J 0 bases short, with 15 bases between. The CDR3 DNA follows: TGTGCCAGCAGCGCACAACTGGCGGGAACTAACTATGGCTACACCTTC. It is translated as CASSAQLAGTNYGYTF. The full variable domain, its missing parts supplied by reference TRBV9 and TRBJ1-2, is DSGVTQTPKHLITATGQRVTLRCSPRSGDLSVYWYQQSLDQGLQFLIQYYNGEERAKGNILERFSAQQFPDLHSELNLSSLELGDSALYFCASSAQLAGTNYGYTFGSGTRLTVV.

The chain recombines TRBV7-8 with TRBJ1-4; D is ambiguous. This CDR3 has 13 residues. Trimming shortened V by 8 bases and J by 4 bases, and 11 bases separated the two germline ends. The germline gives CDR1 SGHVS, CDR2 FQNEAQ. The CDR3 here is CASRRALNEKLFF. DNA for the CDR3: TGTGCCAGCCGGAGGGCCCTTAATGAAAAACTGTTTTTT. Variable domain in full (rest from reference TRBV7-8 and TRBJ1-4): GAGVSQSPRYKVAKRGQDVALRCDPISGHVSLFWYQQALGQGPEFLTYFQNEAQLDKSGLPSDRFFAERPEGSVSTLKIQRTQQEDSAVYLCASRRALNEKLFFGSGTQLSVL.

J is TRBJ2-1 and V is TRBV18; the match to TRBD2 covers 11 bases. V lost 6 bases, J lost 4 bases, and 5 bases stayed unmatched. Germline V gene lookup returns CDR1 KGHSH and CDR2 LQKENI. There are 15 residues in the CDR3. The CDR3 protein is CASSPGTSGYNEQFF. CDR3 sequence (DNA): TGTGCCAGCTCCCCCGGGACTAGCGGATACAATGAGCAGTTCTTC.

This clone was observed a few times. The rearrangement uses TRBV6-1 and TRBJ1-1, with D unclear. The CDR3 extends over 13 amino acids. Germline CDR1 reads MNHNS; CDR2 reads SASEGT. Trimming pared 3 bases from V and 6 bases from J, leaving 11 bases between. The CDR3 nucleotides are TGTGCCAGCAGTGAGATAATAGGAGCTGAAGCTTTCTTT. It codes for CASSEIIGAEAFF.

The gene calls are TRBV18 and TRBJ1-5, with TRBD1 identical over 8 bases. With V trimmed by 3 bases and J by 8 bases, 9 bases remained unmatched. The CDR3 is made up of 15 amino acids. Germline V lookup: CDR1 KGHSH, CDR2 LQKENI. CDR3 sequence (DNA): TGTGCCAGCTCACCCTCTGGACAGGGCCGGGAGCCCCAGCATTTT. Translating gives CASSPSGQGREPQHF.

This clone was detected only a few times. This chain joins TRBV28 and TRBJ1-2, with 7 bases lining up with TRBD1. Germline V gives CDR1 MDHEN, CDR2 SYDVKM. V was pared by 3 bases and J by 1 base, with 5 bases of the junction left unmatched. The CDR3 is made up of 15 amino acids. The CDR3 spells CASSFGDRNNYGYTF. In nucleotides, the CDR3 is TGTGCCAGCAGTTTTGGGGACAGAAATAACTATGGCTACACCTTC.

The V gene is TRBV13, the J gene TRBJ2-2, with D possibly TRBD2 on 6 matching bases. Germline assignment: CDR1 PRHDT and CDR2 FYEKMQ (reference sequence). The CDR3 length is 12 residues. V was clipped by 6 bases and J by 13 bases, with 15 bases between them. In nucleotides, the CDR3 is TGTGCCAGCAGTAACCGGGGGACGGGGCTGTTTTTT. Amino acids: CASSNRGTGLFF.

This clone has just a few counts. The CDR3 spells CASSEDAGLGRQFF. As DNA, the CDR3 is TGTGCCAGCAGCGAGGACGCGGGGTTGGGTCGGCAGTTCTTC. The V call is TRBV6-5, the J call TRBJ2-1; possibly TRBD2 for D (6 bases). The CDR3 consists of 14 residues. With 6 bases removed from V and 12 bases from J, the gap between germline ends came to 21 bases. Germline lookup yields CDR1 MNHEY and CDR2 SVGAGI.

This chain uses TRBV12-3 or TRBV12-4 with TRBJ1-1; TRBD1 might be the D (5 bases). V lost 8 bases to trimming and J lost 7 bases, with 11 bases between them. This CDR3 is 11 amino acids long. CDR3 loop: CASLEGLEAFF. CDR3 nucleotide sequence: TGTGCCAGCCTGGAGGGGCTTGAAGCTTTCTTT.

This clone was recorded a few times. The genes are TRBV7-6 and TRBJ1-1, with D possibly being TRBD1 (6 bases). V gave up 5 bases and J gave up 5 bases, with 15 bases separating them. The length of the CDR3 is 14 residues. Germline V gene data show CDR1 as SGHVS and CDR2 as FNYEAQ. The CDR3 spells CASSPTGSGTEAFF. The DNA for the CDR3 is TGTGCCAGCAGCCCCACAGGGAGTGGGACTGAAGCTTTCTTT.

This rearrangement joins TRBV27 to TRBJ2-3; 8 nucleotides agree with TRBD2. The CDR3 runs 16 residues. Germline CDR1 reads MNHEY; CDR2 reads SMNVEV (reference sequence). V lost 6 bases to trimming and J lost 8 bases; unmatched junction nucleotides: 16. The CDR3: CASSPYTSGRGATQYF. The CDR3 nucleotides are TGTGCCAGCAGCCCTTATACTAGCGGCAGAGGGGCTACGCAGTATTTT.

This chain connects TRBV7-9 to TRBJ1-1; 9 bases align to TRBD1. CDR1 and CDR2 (germline): SEHNR, FQNEAQ (reference sequence). This CDR3 spans 16 amino acids. V shed 5 bases and J 6 bases; nucleotides not matched to a gene: 13. CDR3 in amino acids: CASSREVTGGGSEAFF. Written as DNA, the CDR3 is TGTGCCAGCAGCCGGGAGGTAACAGGGGGCGGGTCTGAAGCTTTCTTT. The entire variable domain, with the rest obtained from reference TRBV7-9 and TRBJ1-1, is as follows: DTGVSQNPRHKITKRGQNVTFRCDPISEHNRLYWYRQTLGQGPEFLTYFQNEAQLEKSRLLSDRFSAERPKGSFSTLEIQRTEQGDSAMYLCASSREVTGGGSEAFFGQGTRLTVV.

The chain employs TRBV6-1 and TRBJ1-2; TRBD1 is a possible D gene (5 bases). The germline V gene encodes CDR1 MNHNS and CDR2 SASEGT. V shed 3 bases and J shed 13 bases, with 9 bases lying between them. The CDR3 has 10 amino acids. This CDR3 is CASSDIDSTF. The CDR3 coding sequence is TGTGCCAGCAGTGACATAGACAGCACCTTC.

The chain carries TRBV7-9 and TRBJ2-4; the D gene is possibly TRBD1 (5 bases). The CDR3 sequence is 16 residues long. Trimming cost V 1 base and J 0 bases, with 10 bases left between them. Germline V lookup: CDR1 SEHNR, CDR2 FQNEAQ (reference sequence). This chain's CDR3 is CASSLGTSLAKNIQYF. In nucleotides, the CDR3 is TGTGCCAGCAGCTTAGGGACATCTCTAGCCAAAAACATTCAGTACTTC.

This chain links TRBV7-3 with TRBJ1-2; the D is unclear. The CDR3 extends over 15 amino acids. The germline V and J ends were trimmed by 5 bases and 4 bases, with 17 bases remaining between them. Germline V CDR1 and CDR2: SGHTA, FQGTGA. The CDR3 DNA is TGTGCCAGCAGCCCCCAGGCCTTGGTACTCTATGGCTACACCTTC. Translated, it gives CASSPQALVLYGYTF.

The V gene is TRBV19, the J gene TRBJ1-5; TRBD1 aligns across 7 bases. The germline gives CDR1 LNHDA, CDR2 SQIVND (reference sequence). CDR3 size: 15 residues. Trimming at V came to 5 bases and at J to 0 bases, leaving 4 bases not matched to a gene. The CDR3 bases are TGTGCCAGTAGTTACGACAGGGCTAGCAATCAGCCCCAGCATTTT. Encoded protein: CASSYDRASNQPQHF.

J is TRBJ2-5 and V is TRBV7-8; TRBD1 aligns across 8 bases. Trimming cost V 5 bases and J 4 bases; bases outside gene matches: 9. CDR1 is SGHVS, CDR2 FQNEAQ, per germline. The CDR3 length is 15 residues. The CDR3, as DNA: TGTGCCAGCAGCACGGCGGTTGGACAGGGAGAGACCCAGTACTTC. Translating gives CASSTAVGQGETQYF.

The chain uses TRBV6-5 and TRBJ1-1, with TRBD1 matching 7 bases. The V and J ends lost 6 bases and 4 bases, in that order; junction bases with no gene match: 8. There are 14 residues in the CDR3. CDR1 and CDR2 from the germline V gene are MNHEY and SVGAGI. CDR3 sequence reads: CASSKGQSGTEAFF. The CDR3 DNA is TGTGCCAGCAGCAAGGGACAGTCGGGCACTGAAGCTTTCTTT.

The CDR3 nucleotides are TGTGCCAGCAGCGCCCTAGGGGGAGATACGCAGTATTTT. It codes for CASSALGGDTQYF. This chain links TRBV9 with TRBJ2-3, with a weak D call TRBD1 (6 bases). Germline assignment: CDR1 SGDLS and CDR2 YYNGEE. The CDR3 is made up of 13 amino acids. Trimming stripped 3 bases from V and 5 bases from J, with 10 bases between.

J is TRBJ1-2 and V is TRBV6-4; no clear D gene. Per germline, CDR1 MRHNA and CDR2 SNTAGT. Trimming cost V 4 bases and J 8 bases, with 23 bases left between them. The CDR3 contains 16 residues. CDR3 in amino acids: CASSGPGGVGRGGYTF. Here the CDR3 DNA reads TGTGCCAGCAGTGGCCCCGGCGGGGTTGGACGAGGGGGCTACACCTTC.

In its sample, this clone was seen once. This sequence joins TRBV27 and TRBJ2-1; 12 nucleotides align to TRBD2. With 5 bases clipped from V and 12 bases from J, the junction kept 8 bases outside the gene matches. The CDR3 sequence is 14 residues long. Germline CDR1 is MNHEY and CDR2 is SMNVEV (reference sequence). CDR3 sequence: CASSRTSGTMMQFF. DNA for the CDR3: TGTGCCAGCAGTAGGACTAGCGGGACAATGATGCAGTTCTTC.

The chain couples TRBV3-1 (or the pseudogene TRBV3-2) to TRBJ2-3, with 8 bases fitting TRBD2. CDR3 length: 14 residues. V lost 4 bases and J lost 3; bases outside the gene matches: 3. The germline V gene has CDR1 LGHDT and CDR2 YNNKEL (reference sequence). For the CDR3, the DNA is TGTGCCAGCAGCCCCACTAGCGGAACAGATACGCAGTATTTT. Its protein product is CASSPTSGTDTQYF.

This clone has a single count. The V call is TRBV2, the J call TRBJ1-6, with 8 positions matching TRBD1. The CDR3 covers 15 residues. CDR1 is SNHLY and CDR2 is FYNNEI in the germline V gene. The ends lost 4 bases at V and 9 bases at J; junction bases unmatched: 8. For the CDR3, the DNA is TGTGCCAGCAGTGCCTTCGACAGGGGACTTTCACCCCTCCACTTT. Translating it yields CASSAFDRGLSPLHF.

The CDR3 here is CASSSWTGGDETQYF. The CDR3 bases are TGTGCCAGCAGTTCCTGGACAGGGGGCGATGAGACCCAGTACTTC. The chain carries TRBV27 and TRBJ2-5; 11 positions agree with TRBD1. The CDR3 is 15 residues long. Trimming at V came to 4 bases and at J to 5 bases, leaving 6 bases not matched to a gene. Germline V lookup: CDR1 MNHEY, CDR2 SMNVEV (reference sequence).

J is TRBJ2-3 and V is TRBV5-1; D unresolved. Trimming took off 4 bases at V and 7 bases at J, with 16 bases between the two ends. The CDR3 length is 14 residues. Germline V gives CDR1 SGHRS, CDR2 YFSETQ. The CDR3 DNA reads TGCGCCAGCAGCGTTAGCCCCCCAGAGAATACGCAGTATTTT. Translated: CASSVSPPENTQYF.

J is TRBJ1-4 and V is TRBV28; the D gene is possibly TRBD1 (6 bases). There are 14 residues in the CDR3. Germline V lookup: CDR1 MDHEN, CDR2 SYDVKM. The germline V and J ends were trimmed by 7 bases and 10 bases, with 19 bases remaining between them. Here the CDR3 reads CASTQPTGNVKLFF. Here the CDR3 DNA reads TGTGCCAGCACCCAGCCTACAGGGAACGTAAAACTGTTTTTT.